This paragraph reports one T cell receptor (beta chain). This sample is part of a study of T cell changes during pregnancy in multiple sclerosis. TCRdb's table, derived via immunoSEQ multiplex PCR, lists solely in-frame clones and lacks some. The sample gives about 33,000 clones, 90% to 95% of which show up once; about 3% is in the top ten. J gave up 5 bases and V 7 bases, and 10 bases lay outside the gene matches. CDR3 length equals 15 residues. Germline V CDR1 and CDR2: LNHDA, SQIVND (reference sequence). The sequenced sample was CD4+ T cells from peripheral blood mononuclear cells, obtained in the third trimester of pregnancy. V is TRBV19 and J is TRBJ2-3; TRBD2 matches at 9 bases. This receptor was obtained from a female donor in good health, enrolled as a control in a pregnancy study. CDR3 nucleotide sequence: TGTGCCAGTAAAGAAAGCGGGGGGCAACAAGATACGCAGTATTTT. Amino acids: CASKESGGQQDTQYF.